The present T cell receptor beta chain was sequenced within a study of tumor-infiltrating lymphocytes in primary liver carcinoma. Making TCR beta cDNA involved roughly 500 ng total RNA and a constant-region primer. What produced the TCR beta libraries was three nested multiplex PCR rounds using slightly modified ARM-PCR. PCR rounds one and two used TRBV1-TRBV30 forward primers with a C-beta reverse primer for 10 cycles each. MiXCR, applied by TCRdb to the multiplex PCR reads, yields one record per CDR3 protein. The sample holds under 110,000 distinct CDR3 sequences, more than 65% seen once. Between 20 and 30 mg of unsorted bulk tissue served as the source from which RNA and DNA were co-extracted. The V end was cut by 7 bases, the J end by 5 bases, with 21 bases between. There are 16 residues in the CDR3. CDR1 and CDR2 (germline): MNHEY, SVGEGT. This clonotype was counted many times.

This sequence joins TRBV6-2 or TRBV6-3 and TRBJ2-1; no clear D gene. The origin of this receptor is a woman aged 60-75 years with primary liver carcinoma and hepatitis B virus infection. Source material: liver tumor tissue from sampling region 2. The subset was: tumor region T2, inferior pole. This CDR3 reads CASKTSVNIRDNEQFF. The CDR3 DNA sequence: TGTGCCAGCAAAACTTCGGTGAACATCCGGGACAATGAGCAGTTCTTC.